This TCR beta chain was profiled in a study of T cells in Graves' hyperthyroidism and ophthalmopathy. In this sample, this clonotype turned up a few times. Antigen specificity is unknown. Subjects with ophthalmopathy showed a Clinical Activity Score no lower than 3, a NOSPECS grade no lower than 4, and a duration shorter than 3 months. Not enrolled were patients with uncontrolled infection, other autoimmune disease, pregnancy or lactation. Diagnostic assessment was based on clinical symptoms, serum thyroxine and TRAb, thyroid ultrasound and orbital computed tomography. Researchers amplified the TCR beta CDR3 regions from RNA transcripts. In the first-round RT-PCR of the TCR CDR3, the HTBI primer set was used. TCRdb re-analysed the multiplex PCR reads in MiXCR, keeping a single row per CDR3 protein. The table lists 400,000 to 600,000 distinct CDR3 sequences, 15% to 20% of them singletons. The germline V and J ends were trimmed by 4 bases and 4 bases, with 11 bases remaining between them. Germline CDR1 and CDR2: SGHRS and YFSETQ. This CDR3 has 13 residues.

Study findings and constraints: Clonotypes that were expanded in thyroid above 0.001 mostly appeared in blood too.

The chain combines TRBV5-1 with TRBJ2-5, with D perhaps TRBD1 (6 bases). This sequence was found in a woman in her 30s with Graves' ophthalmopathy. Sample: blood. In DNA, the CDR3 is TGCGCCAGCAGCCGGGACAAAGCAGAGACCCAGTACTTC. As protein: CASSRDKAETQYF.